This T cell receptor (beta chain) was identified during a study of shared T cell receptors in the human thymus. TCRdb's table, derived via immunoSEQ multiplex PCR, lists solely in-frame clones and lacks some. The sample lists 500,000 to 850,000 clones, approximately 89% occurring once. The CDR3 runs to 13 residues. V was cut by 2 bases and J by 5 bases, with 8 bases left in between. Per the germline V gene, CDR1 is SGDLS and CDR2 is YYNGEE. In this sample, this clone turned up once. These data were likewise used in another study, on human thymus T cells. That study reports: Thymic and blood repertoires appeared to carry a bias in their V and J gene usage.

The chain joins TRBV9 to TRBJ2-1, with D unclear. Specimen: thymocytes. The receptor was isolated from a boy younger than two with a congenital heart defect. CDR3 sequence reads: CASSVSGNNEQFF. In DNA form, the CDR3 reads TGTGCCAGCAGCGTGTCAGGTAACAATGAGCAGTTCTTC.